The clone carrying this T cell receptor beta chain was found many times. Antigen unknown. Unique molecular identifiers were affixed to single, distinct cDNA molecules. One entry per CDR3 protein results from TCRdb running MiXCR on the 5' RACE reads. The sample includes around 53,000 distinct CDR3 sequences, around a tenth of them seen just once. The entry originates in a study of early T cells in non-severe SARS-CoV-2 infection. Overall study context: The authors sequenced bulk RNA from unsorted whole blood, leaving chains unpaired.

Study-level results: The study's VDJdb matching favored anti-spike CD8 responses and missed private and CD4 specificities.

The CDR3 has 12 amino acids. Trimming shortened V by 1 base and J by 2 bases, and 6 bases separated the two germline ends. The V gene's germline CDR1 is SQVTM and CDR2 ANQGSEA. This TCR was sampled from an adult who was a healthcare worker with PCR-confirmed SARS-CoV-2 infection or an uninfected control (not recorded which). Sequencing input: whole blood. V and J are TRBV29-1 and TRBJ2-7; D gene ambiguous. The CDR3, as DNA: TGCAGCGTTGAAGTTCCCCCCTACGAGCAGTACTTC. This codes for CSVEVPPYEQYF.